The rows below give T cell receptor beta chains drawn from one sample of a study of shared clonotypes between healthy human individuals. Produced via immunoSEQ multiplex PCR; TCRdb's table is partial and in-frame only. The sample lists 1.5 million to 2.5 million clones; about 94% were seen once. Sequencing was carried out using naive CD8+ T cells sorted from blood. The source of these receptors is a man younger than 35 in good health. Both conserved end residues are trimmed from each CDR3.

TRBJ2-2 | TRBV4-3 | ASSRLLSGTGAIRDTGELF
TRBJ2-5 | TRBV28 | ASSPGLAGGPVYQETQY
TRBJ1-2 | TRBV28 | ASSSATGVGYT
TRBJ2-7 | TRBV7-8 | ASSFPDRERGEQY
TRBJ1-4 | TRBV6-6 | ASYVGANEKLF
TRBJ2-4 | TRBV2 | ASSVAGLAKNIQY
TRBJ1-2 | TRBV4-1 | ASSQGVTVYGYT
TRBJ2-3 | TRBV5-6 | ASSAAGDDTQY
TRBJ2-7 | TRBV27 | ASSLSAGERDYEQY
TRBJ2-7 | TRBV4-3 | ASSQFQGSSYEQY
TRBJ1-6 | TRBV7-9 | ASSARNPDNSPLH
TRBJ1-2 | TRBV4-1 | ASSREGIANYGYT
TRBJ2-1 | TRBV12-5 | ASGKLQGAYNEQF
TRBJ2-7 | TRBV9 | ASSVGPAGIDEQY
TRBJ1-5 | TRBV4-1 | ASSQVQASNQPQH
TRBJ1-1 | TRBV30 | AWSGDFGTEAF
TRBJ1-4 | TRBV7-9 | ASSPPGQGGRFGEKLF
TRBJ1-2 | TRBV5-4 | ASSATGDYGYT
TRBJ1-2 | TRBV6-1 | ASSEWQANYGYT
TRBJ2-1 | TRBV28 | ASSLLLPYNEQF
TRBJ1-4 | TRBV2 | ASSDPGNYATNEKLF
TRBJ2-5 | TRBV27 | ASRVQSERETQY
TRBJ2-2 | TRBV7-8 | ASSRTGMGTGELF
TRBJ2-7 | TRBV27 | ASSLTSSYEQY
TRBJ2-2 | TRBV10-1 | ASSDGVNTGELF
TRBJ1-3 | TRBV11-2 | ASSFEGNTIY
TRBJ2-7 | TRBV5-1 | ASSPLGGQLAYEQY
TRBJ2-1 | TRBV9 | ASSEGTTYNEQF
TRBJ2-1 | TRBV28 | ASSLGQGAGNEQF
TRBJ2-1 | TRBV19 | ASSPPRGARYNEQF
TRBJ1-3 | TRBV2 | ASSDAAGTGGWSSGNTIY
TRBJ1-1 | TRBV19 | ASRDELNTEAF
TRBJ2-2 | TRBV4-3 | ASSHGRGTTGELF
TRBJ1-4 | TRBV2 | ASRTIGQGNEKLF
TRBJ2-7 | TRBV27 | ASSPSSGGLSYEQY
TRBJ2-2 | TRBV27 | ASSLTGGAGELF
TRBJ2-5 | TRBV7-3 | ASSPSGTGGETQY
TRBJ2-1 | TRBV6-6 | ASSLRDRGYNEQF
TRBJ1-1 | TRBV2 | ARSGLEGARGTEAF
TRBJ2-7 | TRBV4-1 | ASSQVAAGLVLYEQY
TRBJ2-7 | TRBV6-1 | ASSSWDSSYEQY
TRBJ1-1 | TRBV13 | ASSIRVMNTEAF
TRBJ1-5 | TRBV6-6 | ASSEAGQPQH
TRBJ2-7 | TRBV13 | ASSLQGAIHEQY
TRBJ2-7 | TRBV7-7 | ASSRGQGNYEQY
TRBJ2-7 | TRBV6-1 | ASSETDEGSYEQY
TRBJ2-5 | TRBV5-6 | ASSLGQIGLETQY
TRBJ2-2 | TRBV4-1 | ASSQEGGSYTGELF